Below, 23 T cell receptor beta chains from the same sample are listed, as sequenced in a study of T cells in Graves' hyperthyroidism and ophthalmopathy. Authors of the study amplified TCR beta CDR3 regions from RNA transcripts. First-round RT-PCR with HTBI primers amplified the TCR CDR3 region. TCRdb re-called the multiplex PCR reads with MiXCR, one entry per CDR3 protein. The sample consists of roughly 360,000 distinct CDR3 sequences, roughly 14% of them appearing once. Sequencing was carried out using blood. The receptors were sampled from a man younger than 40 with Graves' hyperthyroidism that later progressed to Graves' ophthalmopathy.

This clonotype was counted many times. The rearrangement joins TRBV2 to TRBJ1-2, with 8 nucleotides matching TRBD1. This CDR3 spans 14 amino acids. Germline trimming cut 4 bases from V and 2 bases from J; bases unmatched to any gene: 3. Looked up from germline, CDR1 is SNHLY and CDR2 is FYNNEI. The CDR3 DNA reads TGTGCCAGCAGTGGACAGGGGAGAAACTATGGCTACACCTTC. Translating it yields CASSGQGRNYGYTF.

The CDR3 protein is CASSIGQNTEAFF. CDR3 nucleotides: TGTGCCAGTAGTATAGGACAGAACACTGAAGCTTTCTTT. The chain recombines TRBV19 with TRBJ1-1; no clear D gene. Germline-derived CDR1 and CDR2 are LNHDA and SQIVND (reference sequence). V was cut by 1 base and J by 1 base, with 4 bases left in between. The CDR3 has 13 residues.

This clonotype was found many times. The chain joins TRBV5-1 to TRBJ2-7, with TRBD1 matching over 9 bases. V shed 2 bases, J shed 2 bases, and the junction held 2 bases outside the gene matches. Germline V gene data show CDR1 as SGHRS and CDR2 as YFSETQ. The CDR3 loop spans 14 amino acids. CDR3 sequence (DNA): TGCGCCAGCAGCTTTACAGGGGGCACCTACGAGCAGTACTTC. It encodes CASSFTGGTYEQYF.

This chain connects TRBV11-2 to TRBJ2-7; TRBD1 aligns across 10 bases. With V trimmed by 3 bases and J by 5 bases, 4 bases remained unmatched. This CDR3 region has 14 residues. Germline V lookup: CDR1 SGHAT, CDR2 FQNNGV. The CDR3 reads CASSFYGTGDEQYF. The CDR3 coding sequence is TGTGCCAGCAGCTTTTATGGGACAGGGGACGAGCAGTACTTC.

The chain couples TRBV5-1 to TRBJ1-4, with D possibly being TRBD1 (6 bases). CDR3 length: 14 residues. V lost 7 bases and J 4 bases, leaving 14 bases between the germline ends. CDR1 is SGHRS, CDR2 YFSETQ, per germline. DNA of the CDR3: TGCGCCAGCGCCACGGGACAAGTTAATGAAAAACTGTTTTTT. This gives the protein CASATGQVNEKLFF. The variable domain in full, with the rest retrieved from reference TRBV5-1 and TRBJ1-4, is KAGVTQTPRYLIKTRGQQVTLSCSPISGHRSVSWYQQTPGQGLQFLFEYFSETQRNKGNFPGRFSGRQFSNSRSEMNVSTLELGDSALYLCASATGQVNEKLFFGSGTQLSVL.

This clonotype came up many times. The rearrangement joins TRBV28 to TRBJ2-7; 8 positions match TRBD1. V lost 5 bases to trimming and J lost 6 bases; unmatched junction nucleotides: 18. From germline, CDR1 is MDHEN and CDR2 SYDVKM. This CDR3 region has 17 residues. The CDR3 bases are TGTGCCAGCAGTAGCCCCGGACAGGGCACTACTTCTACCGAGCAGTACTTC. Residues: CASSSPGQGTTSTEQYF.

This clonotype came up a few times. The rearrangement joins TRBV5-1 to TRBJ2-1; D unclear. Germline CDR1 is SGHRS and CDR2 is YFSETQ. The CDR3 is 14 residues long. Trimming removed 0 bases from V and 3 bases from J, with 7 bases in between. The CDR3 region has the DNA TGCGCCAGCAGCTTGGACCGGATCTACAATGAGCAGTTCTTC. Its protein product is CASSLDRIYNEQFF.

This clonotype was seen only a few times. The chain combines TRBV7-3 with TRBJ2-5; 8 bases are shared with TRBD1. Trimming took 4 bases from V and 3 from J; bases not matched to a gene: 19. This CDR3 comprises 19 residues. Germline CDR1 and CDR2: SGHTA and FQGTGA. CDR3 sequence: CASSSTSTMGQAAKETQYF. CDR3 in DNA: TGTGCCAGCAGCTCGACCTCGACAATGGGACAGGCGGCAAAAGAGACCCAGTACTTC. The variable domain in full, with the rest retrieved from reference TRBV7-3 and TRBJ2-5, is GAGVSQTPSNKVTEKGKYVELRCDPISGHTALYWYRQSLGQGPEFLIYFQGTGAADDSGLPNDRFFAVRPEGSVSTLKIQRTERGDSAVYLCASSSTSTMGQAAKETQYFGPGTRLLVL.

This clonotype has ten or more counts. The rearrangement joins TRBV7-9 to TRBJ1-2; 7 bases are a match to TRBD1. This CDR3 region has 13 residues. J was trimmed by 6 bases and V by 4 bases; bases with no gene match: 5. The V gene's germline CDR1 is SEHNR and CDR2 FQNEAQ (reference sequence). CDR3 nucleotide sequence: TGTGCCAGCAGCTCGCGACAGGGCGATGGCTACACCTTC. This sequence encodes CASSSRQGDGYTF. Full variable domain (missing parts from reference TRBV7-9 and TRBJ1-2): DTGVSQNPRHKITKRGQNVTFRCDPISEHNRLYWYRQTLGQGPEFLTYFQNEAQLEKSRLLSDRFSAERPKGSFSTLEIQRTEQGDSAMYLCASSSRQGDGYTFGSGTRLTVV.

V gene TRBV12-5 combines with J gene TRBJ1-4, with a tentative D call TRBD1 (6 bases). Trimming stripped 8 bases from V and 4 bases from J, with 20 bases between. The CDR3 consists of 16 residues. Germline-derived CDR1 and CDR2 are LGHNT and FRNRAP. In nucleotides, the CDR3 is TGTGCTAGTCGGAGGGGGGGGGGGCTCGGTAATGAAAAACTGTTTTTT. Encoded protein: CASRRGGGLGNEKLFF.

This clonotype was seen repeatedly, ten times or more. The V and J genes are TRBV27 and TRBJ2-3, with TRBD2 matching over 7 bases. From germline, CDR1 is MNHEY and CDR2 SMNVEV (reference sequence). The CDR3 has 15 amino acids. V lost 7 bases to trimming and J lost 1 base; unmatched junction nucleotides: 8. For the CDR3, the DNA is TGTGCCAGCACACTTGCCAGCGGGGGCACAGATACGCAGTATTTT. Protein product: CASTLASGGTDTQYF.

This clonotype was detected ten times or more. The gene calls are TRBV11-2 and TRBJ1-2; D unclear. V lost 4 bases and J lost 3, with 12 bases in between. The germline CDR1 and CDR2 sequences are SGHAT and FQNNGV. This CDR3 spans 14 amino acids. The CDR3 spells CASSSRGGDYGYTF. As DNA, the CDR3 is TGTGCCAGCAGCTCCCGTGGCGGGGACTATGGCTACACCTTC.

This clonotype was found many times. The J gene is TRBJ1-5, the V gene TRBV28; tentative D call: TRBD1 (5 bases). The germline V gene encodes CDR1 MDHEN and CDR2 SYDVKM. With 4 bases removed from V and 0 bases from J, the gap between germline ends came to 22 bases. This CDR3 spans 19 amino acids. CDR3 in amino acids: CASSSPRQGLLYSNQPQHF. The CDR3 region has the DNA TGTGCCAGCAGTTCGCCGAGGCAGGGCCTCCTCTATAGCAATCAGCCCCAGCATTTT.

This clonotype was recorded at least ten times. V and J are TRBV19 and TRBJ1-5; D not resolved. Trimming cost V 2 bases and J 0 bases, with 5 bases left between them. The germline gives CDR1 LNHDA, CDR2 SQIVND (reference sequence). CDR3 size: 14 residues. CDR3 loop: CASSIQNSNQPQHF. CDR3 bases: TGTGCCAGTAGTATACAGAATAGCAATCAGCCCCAGCATTTT.

This clonotype was picked up a small number of times. V usage is TRBV7-9 and J usage is TRBJ2-5, with D perhaps TRBD1 (6 bases). Germline V lookup: CDR1 SEHNR, CDR2 FQNEAQ (reference sequence). The ends were cut back, 5 bases at V and 4 bases at J, with 23 bases in the middle. The length of the CDR3 is 17 residues. CDR3 protein: CASSPPLAGEKRETQYF. In DNA form, the CDR3 reads TGTGCCAGCAGCCCCCCTTTGGCAGGGGAGAAGCGAGAGACCCAGTACTTC.

The chain couples TRBV9 to TRBJ2-1; D might be TRBD1 (6 bases). Trimming cost V 0 bases and J 5 bases, with 15 bases left between them. The CDR3 is made up of 16 amino acids. Germline V CDR1 and CDR2: SGDLS, YYNGEE. Here the CDR3 DNA reads TGTGCCAGCAGCGTAGCCCCCCAGGGGTCCAACAATGAGCAGTTCTTC. Residues: CASSVAPQGSNNEQFF.

V is TRBV5-5 and J is TRBJ1-2; D is undetermined. V lost 4 bases and J lost 4, with 11 bases in between. CDR1 and CDR2 from the germline V gene are SGHKS and YYEKEE (reference sequence). The CDR3 covers 13 residues. The CDR3 sequence: CASSAQTSYGYTF. The CDR3 coding sequence is TGTGCCAGCAGCGCCCAGACTAGCTATGGCTACACCTTC.

The sample holds a few counts of this clonotype. The chain joins TRBV10-1 to TRBJ2-2; 8 bases are a match to TRBD2. CDR3 length: 13 amino acids. V trimming: 7 bases; J trimming: 4 bases; junction bases outside the gene matches: 2. CDR1 WNHNN and CDR2 SYGVQD come from the germline V gene (reference sequence). The DNA of the CDR3 is TGCGCCAGCAAAGCGGGGGCCACCGGGGAGCTGTTTTTT. Its protein is CASKAGATGELFF.

Only a few counts were recorded for this clonotype. This rearrangement joins TRBV3-1 to TRBJ2-3; 11 nucleotides agree with TRBD2. There are 16 residues in the CDR3. In germline, CDR1 is LGHDT, CDR2 YNNKEL (reference sequence). The V gene end was trimmed by 10 bases and the J gene end by 5 bases; junction bases not matched to a gene: 14. CDR3 sequence reads: CATTGLAGGVLDTQYF. In nucleotides, the CDR3 is TGTGCCACCACAGGGCTAGCGGGGGGAGTTTTAGATACGCAGTATTTT.

In DNA form, the CDR3 reads TGCGCCAGCAGCATTAGCGGGACAGCCTACGAGCAGTACTTC. Amino acids: CASSISGTAYEQYF. The rearrangement uses TRBV5-1 and TRBJ2-7; TRBD2 is a possible D gene (8 bases). Trimming shortened V by 4 bases and J by 2 bases, and 13 bases separated the two germline ends. The length of the CDR3 is 14 residues. Per the germline V gene, CDR1 is SGHRS and CDR2 is YFSETQ. Together with reference TRBV5-1 and TRBJ2-7, the CDR3 gives the full variable domain: KAGVTQTPRYLIKTRGQQVTLSCSPISGHRSVSWYQQTPGQGLQFLFEYFSETQRNKGNFPGRFSGRQFSNSRSEMNVSTLELGDSALYLCASSISGTAYEQYFGPGTRLTVT.

V gene TRBV9 combines with J gene TRBJ2-5; 8 bases fit TRBD2. From germline, CDR1 is SGDLS and CDR2 YYNGEE. V gave up 0 bases and J gave up 5 bases; unmatched junction bases: 6. The length of the CDR3 is 15 residues. The chain's CDR3 is CASSVAPAGVETQYF. The CDR3 nucleotides are TGTGCCAGCAGCGTAGCGCCAGCGGGGGTGGAGACCCAGTACTTC.

The V call is TRBV20-1, the J call TRBJ1-5; TRBD1 aligns across 10 bases. The ends lost 3 bases at V and 5 bases at J; junction bases unmatched: 10. CDR3 length equals 16 residues. Germline values: CDR1 DFQATT, CDR2 SNEGSKA (reference sequence). CDR3 sequence: CSASTGTGVLYQPQHF. CDR3 in DNA: TGCAGTGCTAGCACCGGGACAGGGGTTTTGTATCAGCCCCAGCATTTT.

This clonotype was recorded at least ten times. The chain couples TRBV7-8 to TRBJ2-7, with D possibly being TRBD1 (6 bases). The CDR3 is 15 residues long. CDR1 SGHVS and CDR2 FQNEAQ come from the germline V gene. The ends were cut back, 6 bases at V and 5 bases at J, with 20 bases in the middle. The CDR3 DNA is TGTGCCAGCAGTACCACGACAGGCGATATAGACGAGCAGTACTTC. It encodes CASSTTTGDIDEQYF. Using reference TRBV7-8 and TRBJ2-7 for the parts outside the CDR3, the full variable domain is GAGVSQSPRYKVAKRGQDVALRCDPISGHVSLFWYQQALGQGPEFLTYFQNEAQLDKSGLPSDRFFAERPEGSVSTLKIQRTQQEDSAVYLCASSTTTGDIDEQYFGPGTRLTVT.